This T cell receptor beta chain was identified in a study of T cell responses to AZD1222 COVID-19 vaccine. Study-wide background: Second-dose intervals of approximately 4 or approximately 12 weeks were pooled. Study findings and constraints: Clonal diversity was possibly underestimated, and white British individuals and females predominated among donors. With two AZD1222 doses given, Spike-specific TCR breadth and depth both rose.

A remark on this clone: Its target is not known. In the same sample, other DNA sequences code for this CDR3.

This CDR3 is built from 12 residues. Germline CDR1 reads SNHLY; CDR2 reads FYNNEI. V lost 7 bases and J lost 0, with 7 bases in between. Profiled with immunoSEQ multiplex PCR; TCRdb holds only in-frame clones, not every one. Among 100,000 to 130,000 clones listed, approximately 90% were seen once. This sequence originates from an adult in good health. The material sequenced was peripheral blood, taken on day 0 of AZD1222 vaccination. The chain uses TRBV2 and TRBJ2-7; tentative D call: TRBD1 (5 bases). The CDR3 reads CASTRASYEQYF. DNA for the CDR3: TGTGCCAGCACCAGGGCCTCCTACGAGCAGTACTTC. The full variable domain, rest sourced from reference TRBV2 and TRBJ2-7, is EPEVTQTPSHQVTQMGQEVILRCVPISNHLYFYWYRQILGQKVEFLVSFYNNEISEKSEIFDDQFSVERPDGSNFTLKIRSTKLEDSAMYFCASTRASYEQYFGPGTRLTVT.